These 11 T cell receptor beta chains were all obtained from the same sample, sequenced in a study of CD8+CD57+ T cells in acquired aplastic anemia. The study profiled TCR beta VDJ and CDR3 using genomic DNA as template. TCRdb re-derived calls from the reads in MiXCR, one entry per CDR3 protein. Of roughly 280,000 distinct CDR3 sequences in the sample, under 65% were seen once. Those patients picked for sequencing had displayed CD8+CD57+ cell expansion on flow cytometry. Source material: sorted CD4+, CD8+, or CD8+CD57+ T cells (not recorded which) from PBMCs. All receptors come from a human donor with aplastic anemia.

The chain links TRBV25-1 to TRBJ2-7; D is perhaps TRBD1 (5 bases). With 0 bases removed from V and 12 bases from J, the gap between germline ends came to 15 bases. The V gene's germline CDR1 is MGHDK and CDR2 SYGVNS. This CDR3 has 13 residues. This CDR3 reads CASSEYRTRALYF. Here the CDR3 DNA reads TGTGCCAGCAGTGAATATCGGACAAGGGCCCTGTACTTC.

The chain couples TRBV2 to TRBJ1-6; no definite D call. V was shortened by 7 bases and J by 7 bases, with 20 bases between the two germline ends. The CDR3 has 16 amino acids. Looked up from germline, CDR1 is SNHLY and CDR2 is FYNNEI. The chain's CDR3 is CASNSPGTLGNSPLHF. Here the CDR3 DNA reads TGTGCCAGCAACTCACCGGGCACCTTGGGGAATTCACCCCTCCACTTT. Full variable domain (remainder filled in from reference TRBV2 and TRBJ1-6): EPEVTQTPSHQVTQMGQEVILRCVPISNHLYFYWYRQILGQKVEFLVSFYNNEISEKSEIFDDQFSVERPDGSNFTLKIRSTKLEDSAMYFCASNSPGTLGNSPLHFGNGTRLTVT.

The chain recombines TRBV29-1 with TRBJ2-7; D may correspond to TRBD1 or TRBD2 (5 bases each). V dropped 6 bases and J dropped 3 bases, with 9 bases sitting between them. The CDR3 runs to 11 residues. CDR1 is SQVTM and CDR2 is ANQGSEA in the germline V gene. In nucleotides, the CDR3 is TGCAGCGTGGAGGACAACTACGAGCAGTACTTC. It encodes CSVEDNYEQYF.

In its sample, this clonotype was seen many times. CDR3 bases: TGTGCCAGCAGAGTCGAAGGGGCCTCTGGGGCCAACGTCCTGACTTTC. Amino acids: CASRVEGASGANVLTF. The J gene is TRBJ2-6, the V gene TRBV6-5; the D gene is possibly TRBD1 (5 bases). The CDR3 is 16 amino acids. CDR1 and CDR2 (germline): MNHEY, SVGAGI. The V and J ends lost 6 bases and 0 bases respectively, with 12 bases between them.

The chain uses TRBV20-1 and TRBJ2-3; D remains ambiguous. V was shortened by 4 bases and J by 0 bases, with 11 bases between the two germline ends. The CDR3 runs 14 residues. CDR1 is DFQATT, CDR2 SNEGSKA, per germline (reference sequence). CDR3 in DNA: TGCAGTGCTAATCCGGTAGCTAGCACAGATACGCAGTATTTT. Its translation is CSANPVASTDTQYF.

The chain is built from TRBV5-5 and TRBJ2-2; TRBD2 matches at 13 bases. Germline-derived CDR1 and CDR2 are SGHKS and YYEKEE (reference sequence). V was clipped by 5 bases and J by 3 bases; unmatched bases: 7. The CDR3 loop spans 17 amino acids. CDR3 in DNA: TGTGCCAGCAGACTAGGACTAGCGGGAGCGTACACCGGGGAGCTGTTTTTT. It translates to CASRLGLAGAYTGELFF. The full variable domain, in which reference TRBV5-5 and TRBJ2-2 provide the parts outside the CDR3, is DAGVTQSPTHLIKTRGQQVTLRCSPISGHKSVSWYQQVLGQGPQFIFQYYEKEERGRGNFPDRFSARQFPNYSSELNVNALLLGDSALYLCASRLGLAGAYTGELFFGEGSRLTVL.

The chain uses TRBV20-1 and TRBJ1-5; D unresolved. Germline CDR1 reads DFQATT; CDR2 reads SNEGSKA (reference sequence). The V end lost 3 bases, the J end lost 13 bases, and 4 bases lay between the germline ends. CDR3 length: 8 residues. CDR3 loop: CSARRQHF. The CDR3 DNA is TGCAGTGCTAGGAGACAGCATTTT.

This clonotype was seen many times. The chain combines TRBV24-1 with TRBJ2-2, with D possibly TRBD1 on 5 matching bases. In germline, CDR1 is KGHDR, CDR2 SFDVKD. This CDR3 comprises 16 residues. V was pared by 0 bases and J by 4 bases, with 11 bases between. This CDR3 reads CATSDLRQGSTGELFF. CDR3 sequence (DNA): TGTGCCACCAGTGATTTGAGGCAGGGATCCACCGGGGAGCTGTTTTTT.

V and J are TRBV7-9 and TRBJ2-5; no firm D call. This CDR3 comprises 15 residues. Trimming shortened V by 0 bases and J by 2 bases, and 10 bases separated the two germline ends. Germline CDR1 and CDR2: SEHNR and FQNEAQ (reference sequence). DNA for the CDR3: TGTGCCAGCAGCTTAGCGCTCTGGCGACAAGAGACCCAGTACTTC. Protein sequence: CASSLALWRQETQYF.

There are a few counts of this clonotype. V gene TRBV20-1 combines with J gene TRBJ2-5; a weak D match, TRBD1 (6 bases). This CDR3 contains 12 residues. The V gene's germline CDR1 is DFQATT and CDR2 SNEGSKA (reference sequence). V lost 6 bases and J 4 bases, leaving 12 bases between the germline ends. The CDR3 sequence is CSARQARETQYF. The CDR3 DNA is TGCAGTGCCAGACAGGCCCGAGAGACCCAGTACTTC.

The chain joins TRBV11-2 to TRBJ1-5, with unresolved D. Between the trimmed V and J ends, which lost 3 bases and 5 bases, there was a span of 11 bases. The length of the CDR3 is 14 residues. CDR1 and CDR2 from the germline V gene are SGHAT and FQNNGV. The CDR3 coding sequence is TGTGCCAGCAGCTTCACCCCGGGAGATCAGCCCCAGCATTTT. Its translation is CASSFTPGDQPQHF.